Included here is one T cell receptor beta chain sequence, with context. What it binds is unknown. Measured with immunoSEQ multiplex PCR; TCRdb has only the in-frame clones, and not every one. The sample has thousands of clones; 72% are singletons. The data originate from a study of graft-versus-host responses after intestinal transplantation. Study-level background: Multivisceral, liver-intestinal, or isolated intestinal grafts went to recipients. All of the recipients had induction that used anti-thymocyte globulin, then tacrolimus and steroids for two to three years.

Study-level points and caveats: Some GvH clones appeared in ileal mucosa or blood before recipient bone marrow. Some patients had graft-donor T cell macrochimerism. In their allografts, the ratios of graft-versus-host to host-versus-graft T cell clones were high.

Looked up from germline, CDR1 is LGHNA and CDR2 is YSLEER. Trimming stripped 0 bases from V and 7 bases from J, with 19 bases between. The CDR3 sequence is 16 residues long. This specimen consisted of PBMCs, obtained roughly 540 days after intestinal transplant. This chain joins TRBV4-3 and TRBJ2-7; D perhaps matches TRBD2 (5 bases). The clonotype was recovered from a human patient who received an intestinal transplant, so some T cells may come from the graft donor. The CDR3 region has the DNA TGCGCCAGCAGCCAAGACCTTGGCGGTTACTCGGGGGAGCAGTACTTC. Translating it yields CASSQDLGGYSGEQYF.